The 13 T cell receptor beta chains in this list originate from one sample, sequenced in a study of regulatory T cells in long-lasting Graves disease. Through Arm-PCR of CDR3 regions and iRepertoire HTBI primers, TCR beta libraries were built. TCRdb fed the multiplex PCR reads into MiXCR, producing one record per CDR3 protein. Altogether a few hundred thousand distinct CDR3 sequences are present, around 16% being singletons, with the ten largest covering 20%. Time point meaning: newly diagnosed GD, antithyroid drugs for less than 3 months. Preparation of the TCR library used RNA extracted from PBMCs. These records were also assigned to another study, of T cells in Graves' hyperthyroidism and ophthalmopathy.

Sequencing was performed on peripheral blood mononuclear cells (PBMCs), taken at new diagnosis, from a patient treated with antithyroid drugs. These receptors came from a woman aged 18-29 years with Graves disease.

This clonotype was recorded at least ten times. This chain uses TRBV5-1 with TRBJ2-2; no firm D call. The ends were cut back, 4 bases at V and 5 bases at J, with 9 bases in the middle. The length of the CDR3 is 13 residues. Germline V gene data show CDR1 as SGHRS and CDR2 as YFSETQ. The CDR3 spells CASSADATGELFF. The CDR3 nucleotides read TGCGCCAGCAGCGCGGACGCAACCGGGGAGCTGTTTTTT.

The V call is TRBV9, the J call TRBJ1-2, with 7 nucleotides matching TRBD1. Germline V gene sequence: CDR1 SGDLS, CDR2 YYNGEE. The CDR3 sequence is 13 residues long. The trim removed 3 bases at V and 4 bases at J, leaving 3 bases unmatched. CDR3: CASSETGVYGYTF. The CDR3 DNA follows: TGTGCCAGCAGCGAAACAGGGGTCTATGGCTACACCTTC.

This clonotype has just one count. The chain joins TRBV12-3 or TRBV12-4 to TRBJ2-6; D remains ambiguous. V lost 6 bases and J 9 bases, leaving 12 bases between the germline ends. This CDR3 has 13 amino acids. The CDR3 here is CASSLARGNVLTF. The CDR3 region has the DNA TGTGCCAGCAGCCTGGCTAGAGGCAACGTCCTGACTTTC.

The chain joins TRBV10-3 to TRBJ2-7; 10 bases match TRBD1. The CDR3 totals 16 residues. CDR1 and CDR2 from the germline V gene are ENHRY and SYGVKD. Losses at the gene ends were 3 bases for V and 6 bases for J; bases not matched to a gene: 11. This CDR3 is CAISDPTGQGRGEQYF. The CDR3 DNA follows: TGTGCCATCAGTGACCCGACGGGACAGGGGAGGGGCGAGCAGTACTTC.

This clonotype was counted many times. The rearrangement links TRBV2 to TRBJ2-3; possible D gene TRBD1, 5 bases. V gave up 1 base and J gave up 2 bases, with 7 bases separating them. Germline CDR1 is SNHLY and CDR2 is FYNNEI. The CDR3 consists of 14 residues. The chain's CDR3 is CASSEDRHTDTQYF. The CDR3 DNA reads as TGTGCCAGCAGTGAAGACAGGCACACAGATACGCAGTATTTT.

This clonotype was picked up a small number of times. CDR3 region: CAWRLTSGRPYEQYF. For the CDR3, the DNA is TGTGCCTGGAGGCTGACTAGCGGGAGACCCTACGAGCAGTACTTC. The V gene is TRBV30, the J gene TRBJ2-7; 12 positions agree with TRBD2. Germline-derived CDR1 and CDR2 are GTSNPN and SVGIG (reference sequence). V dropped 3 bases and J dropped 2; count of bases not matched to a gene: 5. This CDR3 is 15 amino acids long.

The rearrangement joins TRBV7-3 to TRBJ2-2; TRBD2 might be the D (6 bases). CDR1 and CDR2 from the germline V gene are SGHTA and FQGTGA. V lost 5 bases and J lost 7, with 17 bases in between. The CDR3 runs to 15 residues. CDR3 bases: TGTGCCAGCAGCCCCGCCGGGGGAGAGATCGGGGAGCTGTTTTTT. As protein: CASSPAGGEIGELFF. The full variable domain, completed using reference TRBV7-3 and TRBJ2-2, is GAGVSQTPSNKVTEKGKYVELRCDPISGHTALYWYRQSLGQGPEFLIYFQGTGAADDSGLPNDRFFAVRPEGSVSTLKIQRTERGDSAVYLCASSPAGGEIGELFFGEGSRLTVL.

The V call is TRBV5-1, the J call TRBJ1-2; 7 bases line up with TRBD1. This CDR3 region has 14 residues. V was pared by 2 bases and J by 2 bases, with 3 bases of the junction left unmatched. Germline loops: CDR1 SGHRS, CDR2 YFSETQ. DNA for the CDR3: TGCGCCAGCAGCTTAACGGGACAGAACTATGGCTACACCTTC. Protein product: CASSLTGQNYGYTF.

This clonotype was recorded at least ten times. J is TRBJ2-1 and V is TRBV2; D is possibly TRBD2 (5 bases). The germline gives CDR1 SNHLY, CDR2 FYNNEI. This CDR3 region has 11 residues. Trimming shortened V by 6 bases and J by 15 bases, and 15 bases separated the two germline ends. The CDR3: CASRGDYQRFF. The CDR3 nucleotides read TGTGCCAGCAGGGGAGACTATCAGAGGTTCTTC.

This clonotype appeared many times. The chain carries TRBV10-3 and TRBJ2-5; 8 bases agree with TRBD1. V was clipped by 2 bases and J by 2 bases; unmatched bases: 4. The CDR3 loop spans 15 amino acids. Germline values: CDR1 ENHRY, CDR2 SYGVKD. The CDR3 protein is CAISEVGQGQETQYF. DNA of the CDR3: TGTGCCATCAGTGAGGTCGGACAGGGACAAGAGACCCAGTACTTC.

This clonotype has at least ten counts. The chain is built from TRBV11-2 and TRBJ1-2; the D is unclear. There are 13 residues in the CDR3. CDR1 and CDR2 from the germline V gene are SGHAT and FQNNGV. The V end was cut by 5 bases, the J end by 1 base, with 8 bases between. This chain's CDR3 is CASSPTINYGYTF. The CDR3 nucleotides are TGTGCCAGCAGCCCGACAATTAACTATGGCTACACCTTC.

This clonotype was seen at least ten times. The rearrangement joins TRBV2 to TRBJ2-4; D is tentatively TRBD1 or TRBD2 (6 bases each). The CDR3 consists of 13 residues. The V and J ends lost 6 bases and 11 bases respectively, with 17 bases between them. Germline values: CDR1 SNHLY, CDR2 FYNNEI. CDR3 sequence: CASSYGLRGVQYF. The CDR3 nucleotides read TGTGCCAGCAGCTACGGACTTAGGGGGGTTCAGTACTTC.

This clonotype was recorded a few times. The chain is built from TRBV29-1 and TRBJ1-2; D remains ambiguous. V was clipped by 1 base and J by 0 bases, with 12 bases between them. In germline, CDR1 is SQVTM, CDR2 ANQGSEA. CDR3 length equals 15 residues. CDR3 in DNA: TGCAGCGTTGAAGGGACCCGCGGAGCTAACTATGGCTACACCTTC. The encoded protein is CSVEGTRGANYGYTF.